The 21 T cell receptor beta chains below were found in one sample sequenced in a study of T cell responses to AZD1222 COVID-19 vaccine. Repertoires were generated with immunoSEQ multiplex PCR, while TCRdb's copy carries only in-frame clones and drops some. This repertoire includes about 140,000 clones. Sequenced input: peripheral blood. Receptor source: an adult in good health.

The V and J genes are TRBV28 and TRBJ1-2; D call uncertain. V lost 2 bases, J lost 5 bases, and 18 bases lay in between. The germline gives CDR1 MDHEN, CDR2 SYDVKM. The CDR3 loop spans 16 amino acids. The CDR3 coding sequence is TGTGCCAGCAGTTTAAAGCCGGGTCCGCCGTTATATGGCTACACCTTC. Translation gives CASSLKPGPPLYGYTF.

V is TRBV6-6 and J is TRBJ1-1; no clear D. The CDR3 is 15 amino acids. Trimming removed 0 bases from V and 4 bases from J, with 12 bases in between. Germline V gives CDR1 MNHNY, CDR2 SVGAGI (reference sequence). Here the CDR3 reads CASSYSGLPGTEAFF. CDR3 nucleotides: TGTGCCAGCAGTTACTCAGGTCTCCCGGGCACTGAAGCTTTCTTT.

V usage is TRBV6-1 and J usage is TRBJ1-4; D perhaps matches TRBD1 (5 bases). Germline V gene data show CDR1 as MNHNS and CDR2 as SASEGT. Between the trimmed V and J ends, which lost 6 bases and 7 bases, there was a span of 27 bases. The CDR3 has 18 residues. The CDR3 DNA sequence: TGTGCCAGCAGCGAATATCCGGGACGAATGATCGCGGGTGAAAAACTGTTTTTT. The encoded protein is CASSEYPGRMIAGEKLFF.

The rearrangement uses TRBV5-1 and TRBJ2-3; the match to TRBD1 covers 7 bases. The CDR3 covers 13 residues. V was clipped by 7 bases and J by 4 bases; unmatched bases: 6. Germline CDR1 is SGHRS and CDR2 is YFSETQ. The CDR3 DNA reads as TGCGCCAGCGGGGACAGAGGGGCAGATACGCAGTATTTT. Translating it yields CASGDRGADTQYF.

V and J are TRBV11-2 and TRBJ1-2, with D perhaps TRBD1 (5 bases). Trimming left V 5 bases short and J 0 bases short, with 19 bases between. The CDR3 length is 17 residues. CDR1 is SGHAT, CDR2 FQNNGV, per germline. In DNA form, the CDR3 reads TGTGCCAGCAGCCCAGTGGTTCGGGGGGTAGCTAACTATGGCTACACCTTC. Residues: CASSPVVRGVANYGYTF.

The chain links TRBV5-6 to TRBJ1-4; 11 positions agree with TRBD1. The trim removed 4 bases at V and 5 bases at J, leaving 7 bases unmatched. The CDR3 spans 16 residues. Germline loops: CDR1 SGHDT, CDR2 YYEEEE. As DNA, the CDR3 is TGTGCCAGCAGCCCAGGGACAGGGGGATGGAATGAAAAACTGTTTTTT. The encoded protein is CASSPGTGGWNEKLFF. Together with reference TRBV5-6 and TRBJ1-4, the CDR3 gives the full variable domain: DAGVTQSPTHLIKTRGQQVTLRCSPKSGHDTVSWYQQALGQGPQFIFQYYEEEERQRGNFPDRFSGHQFPNYSSELNVNALLLGDSALYLCASSPGTGGWNEKLFFGSGTQLSVL.

V is TRBV7-8 and J is TRBJ2-7, with D perhaps matching TRBD1 or TRBD2 (5 bases each). Germline-derived CDR1 and CDR2 are SGHVS and FQNEAQ. The CDR3 covers 16 residues. Trimming pared 4 bases from V and 3 bases from J, leaving 19 bases between. CDR3 DNA: TGTGCCAGCAGCTCTCCCCCGGGGCTCACGGGCTACGAGCAGTACTTC. Translation gives CASSSPPGLTGYEQYF.

The gene calls are TRBV7-3 and TRBJ2-3; 7 nucleotides agree with TRBD2. The CDR3 length is 14 residues. Unmatched junction bases numbered 6, after V lost 5 bases and J lost 4 bases. Germline values: CDR1 SGHTA, CDR2 FQGTGA. CDR3 sequence (DNA): TGTGCCAGCAGCACCGGGGCGGGGGCAGATACGCAGTATTTT. This translates into CASSTGAGADTQYF.

This rearrangement joins TRBV6-4 to TRBJ2-2; D remains unclear. Trimming took off 5 bases at V and 6 bases at J, with 13 bases between the two ends. Germline V gene lookup returns CDR1 MRHNA and CDR2 SNTAGT. The CDR3 runs 14 residues. CDR3 amino acids: CASSPQEISGELFF. The DNA for the CDR3 is TGTGCCAGCAGTCCCCAGGAGATCTCCGGGGAGCTGTTTTTT.

The J gene is TRBJ1-4, the V gene TRBV4-3; the D is unclear. Trimming removed 0 bases at V and 5 bases at J, with 10 bases between. This CDR3 comprises 15 residues. Germline loops: CDR1 LGHNA, CDR2 YSLEER. The CDR3 is CASSQDIAENEKLFF. In nucleotides, the CDR3 is TGCGCCAGCAGCCAAGATATCGCGGAGAATGAAAAACTGTTTTTT.

The V call is TRBV11-2, the J call TRBJ1-1; D may be TRBD1 (5 bases). The CDR3 consists of 14 residues. V was cut by 0 bases and J by 1 base, with 6 bases left in between. Germline values: CDR1 SGHAT, CDR2 FQNNGV. The CDR3 here is CASSLERGNTEAFF. The CDR3, as DNA: TGTGCCAGCAGCTTAGAAAGGGGGAACACTGAAGCTTTCTTT.

Remarks on this clone: Other DNA sequences in the sample encode the same CDR3. The chain couples TRBV11-3 to TRBJ1-2, with 8 nucleotides matching TRBD1. The CDR3 has 15 residues. V dropped 5 bases and J dropped 5; count of bases not matched to a gene: 10. Per germline, CDR1 SGHNT and CDR2 YENEEA. This CDR3 is CASSPGTGGGYGYTF. In DNA, the CDR3 is TGTGCCAGCAGCCCAGGGACAGGCGGTGGTTATGGCTACACCTTC.

This sequence joins TRBV5-1 and TRBJ1-1, with 8 bases lining up with TRBD1. Germline trimming cut 0 bases from V and 1 base from J; bases unmatched to any gene: 2. The germline CDR1 and CDR2 sequences are SGHRS and YFSETQ. This CDR3 is 15 amino acids long. The CDR3 DNA follows: TGCGCCAGCAGCTTGGGGACAGGGAAGAACACTGAAGCTTTCTTT. It is translated as CASSLGTGKNTEAFF. Supplemented by reference TRBV5-1 and TRBJ1-1, the full variable domain reads KAGVTQTPRYLIKTRGQQVTLSCSPISGHRSVSWYQQTPGQGLQFLFEYFSETQRNKGNFPGRFSGRQFSNSRSEMNVSTLELGDSALYLCASSLGTGKNTEAFFGQGTRLTVV.

The V gene is TRBV5-4, the J gene TRBJ1-1; 8 bases map to TRBD1. This CDR3 is built from 13 residues. Losses at the gene ends were 4 bases for V and 4 bases for J; bases not matched to a gene: 3. Per the germline V gene, CDR1 is SGHNT and CDR2 is YYREEE (reference sequence). In DNA, the CDR3 is TGTGCCAGCAGCCATACAGGGGGCACTGAAGCTTTCTTT. It encodes CASSHTGGTEAFF.

V gene TRBV9 combines with J gene TRBJ2-1; D is ambiguous. Looked up from germline, CDR1 is SGDLS and CDR2 is YYNGEE. V was trimmed by 0 bases and J by 5 bases, leaving 9 bases between them. The length of the CDR3 is 14 residues. The CDR3 DNA follows: TGTGCCAGCAGCGTAGGTTATCCCAACAATGAGCAGTTCTTC. Translated: CASSVGYPNNEQFF.

V and J are TRBV19 and TRBJ1-5; perhaps TRBD1 as D (5 bases). The CDR3 has 15 amino acids. Trimming pared 8 bases from V and 0 bases from J, leaving 14 bases between. Germline V CDR1 and CDR2: LNHDA, SQIVND (reference sequence). CDR3: CASGGLFYSNQPQHF. DNA for the CDR3: TGTGCCAGTGGGGGGTTATTCTATAGCAATCAGCCCCAGCATTTT.

This sequence joins TRBV15 and TRBJ1-3; perhaps TRBD1 as D (6 bases). The V end lost 4 bases, the J end lost 4 bases, and 11 bases lay between the germline ends. CDR3 length: 14 residues. Germline V gene lookup returns CDR1 LNHNV and CDR2 YYDKDF (reference sequence). The CDR3 nucleotides read TGTGCCACCAGCACCTCAGGGGCCGGAAACACCATATATTTT. This translates into CATSTSGAGNTIYF.

V is TRBV6-2 or TRBV6-3 and J is TRBJ2-3, with 12 bases matching TRBD2. The CDR3 contains 18 residues. The junction had 11 bases not matched to a gene; V was cut back by 1 base and J by 6 bases. Germline loops: CDR1 MNHEY, CDR2 SVGEGT. DNA for the CDR3: TGTGCCAGCAGTTACTTCACTAGCGGGGGGTCCAAAGGTGATACGCAGTATTTT. It codes for CASSYFTSGGSKGDTQYF.

J is TRBJ2-1 and V is TRBV19; 10 bases match TRBD1. Trimming removed 4 bases from V and 12 bases from J; junction bases left unmatched: 12. Germline V gene lookup returns CDR1 LNHDA and CDR2 SQIVND (reference sequence). This CDR3 is built from 15 residues. The CDR3 nucleotides are TGTGCCAGTAGTACTGACAGGGGGCGGAATAAGAGGCAGTTCTTC. It is translated as CASSTDRGRNKRQFF.

The chain links TRBV7-3 to TRBJ2-2; D is possibly TRBD1 or TRBD2 (6 bases each). From germline, CDR1 is SGHTA and CDR2 FQGTGA. This CDR3 contains 18 residues. The V end was cut by 5 bases, the J end by 4 bases, with 23 bases between. CDR3 DNA: TGTGCCAGCAGCACTAACCCGGCAGGGGTCGGGGGCACCGGGGAGCTGTTTTTT. This sequence encodes CASSTNPAGVGGTGELFF.

This chain links TRBV3-1 (or the pseudogene TRBV3-2) with TRBJ1-5; D not certain. CDR1 and CDR2 from the germline V gene are LGHDT and YNNKEL (reference sequence). V lost 1 base and J lost 4, with 8 bases in between. This CDR3 is built from 14 residues. CDR3: CASSQAVGNQPQHF. The CDR3 nucleotides read TGTGCCAGCAGCCAAGCAGTGGGTAATCAGCCCCAGCATTTT.